What follows is one T cell receptor beta chain and its context. Its antigen is unidentified. At one end the junction does not follow the germline gene, possibly because of a read error. Library construction for TCR beta used iRepertoire HTBI primers and Arm-PCR of CDR3 regions. One entry per CDR3 protein results from TCRdb running MiXCR on the multiplex PCR reads. This sample has over 450,000 distinct CDR3 sequences; 20% to 25% occur once, and the top ten carry roughly 6.9%. The time point is: persistent/refractory GD, antithyroid drugs over 5 years with positive TRAb. Preparation of the TCR library used RNA extracted from PBMCs. This entry belongs to a study of regulatory T cells in long-lasting Graves disease. General study findings and limits: New patients shared fewer public clonotypes (roughly 990) than persistent patients did (roughly 2,700).

Germline assignment: CDR1 ENHRY and CDR2 SYGVKD. This CDR3 has 14 residues. The TCR was taken from a female donor with Graves disease. The chain links TRBV10-3 to TRBJ2-7, with 9 bases that match TRBD1. Sequencing was performed on peripheral blood mononuclear cells (PBMCs), taken when the disease was refractory, from a patient treated with antithyroid drugs. The CDR3 protein is CAISVGTGSCEQYF. The CDR3 bases are TGTGCCATCAGTGTTGGGACAGGGTCCTGCGAGCAGTACTTC.